This T cell receptor beta chain was captured by sequencing in a study of molecular identifiers for immune sequencing clone quantification. Broader study findings: Jurkat TCR RNA spiked in from one cell reportedly remained identifiable amid one million naive cells. Effector cells had over 98% of their molecules in clones above 20 RNA copies, while naive cells had under 1%. Highly expanded clone sizes could be underestimated through barcode sharing by identical TCR molecules.

TCRdb fed the PCR reads into MiXCR, producing one record per CDR3 protein. This table has roughly 9,800 distinct CDR3 sequences, over 20% appearing once. In this sample, this clonotype is medium-sized (0.01 to 0.1%). The antigen is unknown. The germline V gene has CDR1 SEHNR and CDR2 FQNEAQ (reference sequence). V lost 5 bases, J lost 1 base, and 14 bases lay in between. This CDR3 region has 15 residues. The chain carries TRBV7-9 and TRBJ2-5; D unclear. This receptor was taken from a human donor in good health. Some libraries in this study had Jurkat cell RNA spiked in. The material sequenced was naive CD8+ T cells from blood, with Jurkat cell RNA spiked in. Subset reported: FACS-sorted CD8+CD4-CCR7+CD45RA+ naive T cells. DNA for the CDR3: TGTGCCAGCAGCCCCCCTAGGCCCGGCCAAGAGACCCAGTACTTC. Protein: CASSPPRPGQETQYF.